The sequence of this T cell receptor (beta chain) was determined in a study of identical twins. The study, taken as a whole, reports: In cord blood, abundant beta clonotypes had fewer insertions; memory showed no trend.

The V and J ends lost 3 bases and 0 bases respectively, with 12 bases between them. CDR3 length: 16 amino acids. Looked up from germline, CDR1 is MNHNS and CDR2 is SASEGT. TCRdb analysed the 5' RACE reads with MiXCR anew, one entry per CDR3 protein. This table holds 130,000 to 150,000 distinct CDR3 sequences, under 4.5% found once. This clonotype was recorded many times. Its antigen is unknown. The TCR sequence derives from a man younger than 35 in good health. The chain recombines TRBV6-1 with TRBJ2-1, with D unclear. Sequences were obtained from memory T cells sorted from blood. CDR3 residues: CASSDRSLPSYNEQFF. The CDR3 bases are TGTGCCAGCAGTGACCGATCCCTACCCTCCTACAATGAGCAGTTCTTC.